This TCR beta chain derives from a study of CD8 T cells in Susac syndrome (dated by TCRdb to about 2019). General notes on the study: Repertoire sequencing was used to test whether CD8+ T cell activation and differentiation in Susac syndrome was antigen driven. Clonality of the CD8+ T cell repertoire was compared between about a dozen healthy donors, roughly 14 Susac syndrome patients and roughly 16 multiple sclerosis patients. Points the paper makes about the study in general: The study acknowledged that relatively few individuals were included in the TCR sequencing and HLA analysis.

RNA was extracted with the RNeasy kit and roughly 0.45 to 1 ug was reverse transcribed using random hexamers. The immunoSEQ multiplex PCR assay, covering 54 Vbeta and 13 Jbeta segments, was used to amplify TCR beta CDR3 regions. Bias from PCR amplification was corrected by using a synthetic template baseline for primer optimization and for computational correction. In the paper's pipeline: Reads were assigned to V, D and J genes according to IMGT and analyzed in immunoSEQ Analyzer, with only productive sequences retained. To calculate clonality, Shannon entropy was normalized by log2 of the number of productive unique sequences and then subtracted from one. For each patient and control, public and private clones were evaluated within the 100 most prevalent clones. A clone was defined as Susac-specific if it was absent from the healthy and MS cohorts, from over a thousand published viral clones and from other ImmuneACCESS disease sequences. Using fastp at Q25 and MiXCR, TCRdb reprocessed the public reads and kept productive beta chains. Rows matching on CDR3 protein sequence are summarized as one entry with the most common DNA and genes. Clone size and V and J calls follow TCRdb, not the original study. This sample holds about 440,000 distinct CDR3 sequences; 85% were observed only once. 0.12% of the sample goes to the ten largest clones.

This clonotype was found once. Its cognate antigen has yet to be identified. Base-call qualities are not available, and no considerably larger clone is one nucleotide away. One read is thin evidence. From the cysteine through the phenylalanine, the CDR3 covers 13 amino acids. This entry keeps only the CDR3 DNA: 39 bases, framed from base 1. The trim is 5 bases for V and 6 bases for J, with a gap of 11 bases between the germline ends. High-throughput TCR beta sequencing profiled peripheral blood CD8+ and CD4+ T cells from healthy donors, Susac syndrome patients and multiple sclerosis patients. The multiple sclerosis controls were treatment-naive patients who had stable or active relapsing-remitting disease and met the revised McDonald criteria. Bulk CD8+ and CD4+ T cells were purified by magnetic negative isolation, while CD8+ TEMRA cells were enriched using FACS. Blood was collected in EDTA tubes and processed within 24 hours, with PBMCs isolated through density gradient centrifugation. PBMCs intended for TCR sequencing were cryopreserved in liquid nitrogen and were subsequently thawed in a 37 degrees C water bath. Purity of sorted or isolated CD4+, CD8+ and CD8+ TEMRA cells was at least 90%.

Sequences were obtained from CD8+ T cells from PBMCs. The sequence came from a human donor with multiple sclerosis. The sequence joins TRBV12-3 or TRBV12-4 to TRBJ2-1; TRBD1 might be the D gene, on 5 matching bases. Here is the DNA: TGTGCCAGCAGTCCGTCCAGGGTCAATGAGCAGTTCTTC. Its protein reads: CASSPSRVNEQFF.